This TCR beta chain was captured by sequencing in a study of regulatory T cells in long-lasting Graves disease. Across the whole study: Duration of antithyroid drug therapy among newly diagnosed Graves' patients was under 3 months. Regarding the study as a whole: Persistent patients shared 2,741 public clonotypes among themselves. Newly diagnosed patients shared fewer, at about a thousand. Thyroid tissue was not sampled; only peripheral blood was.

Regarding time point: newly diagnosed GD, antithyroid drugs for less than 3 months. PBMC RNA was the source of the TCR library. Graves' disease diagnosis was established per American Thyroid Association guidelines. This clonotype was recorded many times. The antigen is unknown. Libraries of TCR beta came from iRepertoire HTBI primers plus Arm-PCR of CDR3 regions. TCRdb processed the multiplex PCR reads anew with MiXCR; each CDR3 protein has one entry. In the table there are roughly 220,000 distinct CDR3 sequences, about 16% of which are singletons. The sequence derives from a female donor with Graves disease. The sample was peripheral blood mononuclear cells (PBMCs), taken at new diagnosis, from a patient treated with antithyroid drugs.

CDR3 amino acids: CASSLGTSSEQYF. CDR3 nucleotide sequence: TGTGCCAGCAGCTTAGGGACGAGTTCCGAGCAGTACTTC. The chain combines TRBV7-3 with TRBJ2-7; the D gene could be TRBD1 or TRBD2 (5 bases each). Deletions cut 2 bases from V and 6 bases from J, with 11 bases between. CDR1 is SGHTA and CDR2 is FQGTGA in the germline V gene. CDR3 length equals 13 residues. The whole variable domain, filled in from reference TRBV7-3 and TRBJ2-7, reads GAGVSQTPSNKVTEKGKYVELRCDPISGHTALYWYRQSLGQGPEFLIYFQGTGAADDSGLPNDRFFAVRPEGSVSTLKIQRTERGDSAVYLCASSLGTSSEQYFGPGTRLTVT.